This T cell receptor (beta chain) was profiled in a study of breast tumors, draining lymph nodes, adjacent tissues. General observations from the study: The data were judged consistent with most tumor T cells coming from lymph node and expanding in tumor.

The sample holds many counts of this clonotype. Its target is not known. Samples came from axillary lymph nodes draining the breast cancer. The germline V gene encodes CDR1 DFQATT and CDR2 SNEGSKA (reference sequence). V was cut by 7 bases and J by 5 bases, with 17 bases left in between. The CDR3 extends over 13 amino acids. A single record per CDR3 protein comes from TCRdb applying MiXCR to the multiplex PCR reads. The table includes 100,000 or so distinct CDR3 sequences, around 21% detected once. This chain joins TRBV20-1 and TRBJ1-2, with a tentative D call TRBD1 (6 bases). This receptor was identified in a female donor with breast cancer. Some clones in this sample may be carry-over from other donors' samples. The sample comprised axillary lymph node tissue. The CDR3 coding sequence is TGCAGTGTCCCTGAGGGGGGCGCGTATGGCTACACCTTC. This gives the protein CSVPEGGAYGYTF.